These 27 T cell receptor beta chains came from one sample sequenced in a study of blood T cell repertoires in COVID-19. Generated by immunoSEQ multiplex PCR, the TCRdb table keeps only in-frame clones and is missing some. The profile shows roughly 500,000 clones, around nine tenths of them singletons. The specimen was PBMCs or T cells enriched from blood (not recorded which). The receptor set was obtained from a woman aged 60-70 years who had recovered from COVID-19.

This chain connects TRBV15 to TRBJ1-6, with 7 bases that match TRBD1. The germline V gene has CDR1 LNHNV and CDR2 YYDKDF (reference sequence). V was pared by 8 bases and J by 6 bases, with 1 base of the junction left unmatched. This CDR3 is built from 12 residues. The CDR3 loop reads CATGQANSPLHF. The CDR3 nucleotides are TGTGCCACCGGACAGGCTAATTCACCCCTCCACTTT.

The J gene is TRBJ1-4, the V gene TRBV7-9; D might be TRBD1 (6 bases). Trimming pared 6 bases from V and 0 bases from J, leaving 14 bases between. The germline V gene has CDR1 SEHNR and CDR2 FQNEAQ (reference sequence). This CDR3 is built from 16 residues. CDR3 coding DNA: TGTGCCAGCAGTTTACAGGGTGAAACAACTAATGAAAAACTGTTTTTT. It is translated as CASSLQGETTNEKLFF.

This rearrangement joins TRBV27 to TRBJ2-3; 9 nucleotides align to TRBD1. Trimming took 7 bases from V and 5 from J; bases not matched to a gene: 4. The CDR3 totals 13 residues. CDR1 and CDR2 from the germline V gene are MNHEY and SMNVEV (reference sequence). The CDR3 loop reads CASMGQGIDTQYF. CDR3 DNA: TGTGCCAGCATGGGACAGGGTATAGATACGCAGTATTTT.

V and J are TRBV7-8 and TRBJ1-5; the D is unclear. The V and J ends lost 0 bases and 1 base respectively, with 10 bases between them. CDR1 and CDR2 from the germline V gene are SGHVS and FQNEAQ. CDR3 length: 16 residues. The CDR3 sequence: CASSLAGPGSNQPQHF. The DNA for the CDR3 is TGTGCCAGCAGCTTAGCAGGGCCGGGAAGCAATCAGCCCCAGCATTTT.

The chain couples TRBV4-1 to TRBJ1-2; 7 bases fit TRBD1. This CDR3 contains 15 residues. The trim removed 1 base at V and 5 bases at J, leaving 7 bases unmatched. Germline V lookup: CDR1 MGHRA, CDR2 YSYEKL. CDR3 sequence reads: CASSQVPRGRYGYTF. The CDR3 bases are TGCGCCAGCAGCCAAGTCCCCAGGGGGAGGTATGGCTACACCTTC.

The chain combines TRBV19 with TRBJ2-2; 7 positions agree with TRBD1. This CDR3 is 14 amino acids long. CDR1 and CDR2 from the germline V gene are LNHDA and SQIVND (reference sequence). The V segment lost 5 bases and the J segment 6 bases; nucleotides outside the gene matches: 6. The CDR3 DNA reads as TGTGCCAGTAGTGTCCCAGGGGGATCCGGGGAGCTGTTTTTT. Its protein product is CASSVPGGSGELFF. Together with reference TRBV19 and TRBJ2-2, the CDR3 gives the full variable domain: DGGITQSPKYLFRKEGQNVTLSCEQNLNHDAMYWYRQDPGQGLRLIYYSQIVNDFQKGDIAEGYSVSREKKESFPLTVTSAQKNPTAFYLCASSVPGGSGELFFGEGSRLTVL.

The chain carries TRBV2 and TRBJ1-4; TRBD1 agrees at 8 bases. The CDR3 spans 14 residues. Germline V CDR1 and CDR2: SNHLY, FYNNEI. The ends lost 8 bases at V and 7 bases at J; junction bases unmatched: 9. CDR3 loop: CASGKDRVSEKLFF. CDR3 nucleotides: TGTGCCAGCGGAAAGGACAGGGTTAGTGAAAAACTGTTTTTT.

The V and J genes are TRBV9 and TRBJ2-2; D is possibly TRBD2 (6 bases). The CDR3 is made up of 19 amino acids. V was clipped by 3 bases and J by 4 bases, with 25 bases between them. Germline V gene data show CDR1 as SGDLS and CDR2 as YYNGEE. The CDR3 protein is CASSDSQGDGRRGTGELFF. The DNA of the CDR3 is TGTGCCAGCAGCGACTCCCAAGGGGACGGCCGGAGGGGCACCGGGGAGCTGTTTTTT.

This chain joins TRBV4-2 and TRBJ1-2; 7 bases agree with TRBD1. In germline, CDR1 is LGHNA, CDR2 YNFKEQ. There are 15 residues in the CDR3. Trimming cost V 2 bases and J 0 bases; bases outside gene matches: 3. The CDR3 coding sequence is TGTGCCAGCAGCCAACGACAGGGCACTAACTATGGCTACACCTTC. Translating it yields CASSQRQGTNYGYTF.

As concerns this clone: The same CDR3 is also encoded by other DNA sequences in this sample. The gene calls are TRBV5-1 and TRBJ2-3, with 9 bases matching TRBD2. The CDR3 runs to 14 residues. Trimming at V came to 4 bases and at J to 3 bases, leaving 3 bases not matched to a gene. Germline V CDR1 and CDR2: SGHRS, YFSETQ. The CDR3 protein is CASSRGLATDTQYF. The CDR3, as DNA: TGCGCCAGCAGCAGGGGACTAGCTACAGATACGCAGTATTTT.

The chain's CDR3 is CASSQDFRVNTEAFF. CDR3 nucleotide sequence: TGTGCCAGCAGCCAAGATTTCCGTGTGAACACTGAAGCTTTCTTT. The V and J genes are TRBV4-2 and TRBJ1-1; D is uncertain. This CDR3 contains 15 residues. V lost 0 bases and J lost 0, with 8 bases in between. Germline assignment: CDR1 LGHNA and CDR2 YNFKEQ.

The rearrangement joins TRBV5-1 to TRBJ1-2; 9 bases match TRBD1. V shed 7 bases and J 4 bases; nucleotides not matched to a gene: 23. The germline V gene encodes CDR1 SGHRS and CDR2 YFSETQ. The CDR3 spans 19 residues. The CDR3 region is CASSKGWGQGGSRGYGYTF. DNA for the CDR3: TGCGCCAGCTCCAAAGGGTGGGGACAGGGCGGCAGTCGGGGCTATGGCTACACCTTC.

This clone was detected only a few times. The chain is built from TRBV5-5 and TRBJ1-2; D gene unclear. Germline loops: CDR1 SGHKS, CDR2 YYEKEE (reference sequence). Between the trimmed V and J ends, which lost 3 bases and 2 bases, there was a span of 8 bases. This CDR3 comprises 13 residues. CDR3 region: CASSSRGNYGYTF. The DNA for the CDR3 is TGTGCCAGCAGCTCCCGGGGAAACTATGGCTACACCTTC.

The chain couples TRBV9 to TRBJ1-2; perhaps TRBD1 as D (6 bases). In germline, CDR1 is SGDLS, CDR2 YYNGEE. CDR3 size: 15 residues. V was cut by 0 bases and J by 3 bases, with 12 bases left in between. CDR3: CASSVDGTTHYGYTF. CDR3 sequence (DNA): TGTGCCAGCAGCGTAGATGGGACAACACACTATGGCTACACCTTC.

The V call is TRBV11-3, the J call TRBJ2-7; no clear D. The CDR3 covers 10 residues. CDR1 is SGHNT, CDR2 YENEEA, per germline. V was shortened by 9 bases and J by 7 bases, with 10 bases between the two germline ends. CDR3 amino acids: CARIQCEQYV. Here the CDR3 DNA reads TGTGCCAGGATCCAGTGTGAGCAGTACGTC.

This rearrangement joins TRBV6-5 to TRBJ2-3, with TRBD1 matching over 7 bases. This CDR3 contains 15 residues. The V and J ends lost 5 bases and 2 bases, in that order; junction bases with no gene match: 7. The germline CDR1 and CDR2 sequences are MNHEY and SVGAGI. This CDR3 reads CASSPPGQLTDTQYF. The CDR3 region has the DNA TGTGCCAGCAGTCCCCCGGGACAGCTCACAGATACGCAGTATTTT.

The chain's CDR3 is CASSNRGLRWGGAFF. The CDR3 DNA sequence: TGTGCCAGCAGTAACAGGGGGCTTCGCTGGGGAGGAGCTTTCTTT. V and J are TRBV5-6 and TRBJ1-1; TRBD1 agrees at 9 bases. Germline lookup yields CDR1 SGHDT and CDR2 YYEEEE. The V and J ends lost 5 bases and 10 bases, in that order; junction bases with no gene match: 15. The CDR3 runs to 15 residues.

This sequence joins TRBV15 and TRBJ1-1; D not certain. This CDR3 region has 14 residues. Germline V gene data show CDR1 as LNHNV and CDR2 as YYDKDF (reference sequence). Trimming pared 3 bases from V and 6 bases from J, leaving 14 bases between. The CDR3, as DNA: TGTGCCACCAGCAGGAGGTCGGGGAGGGCTGAAGCTTTCTTT. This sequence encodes CATSRRSGRAEAFF. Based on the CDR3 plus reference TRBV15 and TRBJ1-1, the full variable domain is DAMVIQNPRYQVTQFGKPVTLSCSQTLNHNVMYWYQQKSSQAPKLLFHYYDKDFNNEADTPDNFQSRRPNTSFCFLDIRSPGLGDTAMYLCATSRRSGRAEAFFGQGTRLTVV.

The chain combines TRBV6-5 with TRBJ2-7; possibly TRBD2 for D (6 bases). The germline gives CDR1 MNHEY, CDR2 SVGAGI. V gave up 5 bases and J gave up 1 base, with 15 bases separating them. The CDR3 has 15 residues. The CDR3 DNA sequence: TGTGCCAGCAGTCCCCCGGGAGTCCGGTCCTACGAGCAGTACGTC. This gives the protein CASSPPGVRSYEQYV.

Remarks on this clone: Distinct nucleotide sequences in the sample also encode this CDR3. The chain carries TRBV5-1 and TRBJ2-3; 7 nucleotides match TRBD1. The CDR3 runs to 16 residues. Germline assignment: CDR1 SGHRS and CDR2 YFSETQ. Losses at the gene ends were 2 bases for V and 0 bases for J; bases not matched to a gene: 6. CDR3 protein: CASSFTGDPSTDTQYF. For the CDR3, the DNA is TGCGCCAGCAGCTTCACAGGGGATCCTAGCACAGATACGCAGTATTTT.

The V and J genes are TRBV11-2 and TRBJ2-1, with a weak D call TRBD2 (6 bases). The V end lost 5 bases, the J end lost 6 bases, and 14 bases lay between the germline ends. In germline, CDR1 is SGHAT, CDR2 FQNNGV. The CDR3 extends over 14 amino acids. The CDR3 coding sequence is TGTGCCAGCAGCCCGCAACTAGCTCGCAATGAGCAGTTCTTC. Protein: CASSPQLARNEQFF. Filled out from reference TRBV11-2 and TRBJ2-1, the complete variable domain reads EAGVAQSPRYKIIEKRQSVAFWCNPISGHATLYWYQQILGQGPKLLIQFQNNGVVDDSQLPKDRFSAERLKGVDSTLKIQPAKLEDSAVYLCASSPQLARNEQFFGPGTRLTVL.

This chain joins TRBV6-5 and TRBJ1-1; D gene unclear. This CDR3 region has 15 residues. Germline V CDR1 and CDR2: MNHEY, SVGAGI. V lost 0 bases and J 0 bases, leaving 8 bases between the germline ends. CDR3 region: CASSYSWTMNTEAFF. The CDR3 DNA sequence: TGTGCCAGCAGTTACTCTTGGACTATGAACACTGAAGCTTTCTTT.

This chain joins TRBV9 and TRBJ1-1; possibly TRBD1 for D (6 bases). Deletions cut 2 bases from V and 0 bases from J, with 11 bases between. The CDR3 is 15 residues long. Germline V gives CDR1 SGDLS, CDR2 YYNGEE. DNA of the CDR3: TGTGCCAGCAGCGTTTCCGGGGGGCTGAACACTGAAGCTTTCTTT. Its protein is CASSVSGGLNTEAFF.

CDR3 sequence: CASSQEGQAFF. The CDR3, as DNA: TGTGCCAGCAGCCAGGAGGGGCAAGCTTTCTTT. The genes are TRBV7-6 and TRBJ1-1, with D maybe TRBD1 (5 bases). V was shortened by 5 bases and J by 9 bases, with 10 bases between the two germline ends. Per the germline V gene, CDR1 is SGHVS and CDR2 is FNYEAQ. The CDR3 spans 11 residues.

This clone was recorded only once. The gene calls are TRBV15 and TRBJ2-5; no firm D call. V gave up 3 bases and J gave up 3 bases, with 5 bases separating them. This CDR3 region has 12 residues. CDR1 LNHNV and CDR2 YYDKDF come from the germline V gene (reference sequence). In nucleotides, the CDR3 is TGTGCCACCAGCAGGTCCGAAGAGACCCAGTACTTC. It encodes CATSRSEETQYF.

In DNA form, the CDR3 reads TGCGCCAGCAGCCAGAAAACAGGGGATGAGACCCAGTACTTC. Protein sequence: CASSQKTGDETQYF. This sequence joins TRBV4-1 and TRBJ2-5; 7 nucleotides align to TRBD1. The CDR3 contains 14 residues. Germline values: CDR1 MGHRA, CDR2 YSYEKL. V was pared by 3 bases and J by 5 bases, with 6 bases of the junction left unmatched.

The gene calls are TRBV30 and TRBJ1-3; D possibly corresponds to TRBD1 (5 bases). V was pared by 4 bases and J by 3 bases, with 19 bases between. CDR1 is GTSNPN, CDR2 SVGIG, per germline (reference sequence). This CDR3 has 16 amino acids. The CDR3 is CAWTLGGIGLGNTIYF. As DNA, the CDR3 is TGTGCCTGGACCCTGGGGGGTATTGGTCTTGGAAACACCATATATTTT.